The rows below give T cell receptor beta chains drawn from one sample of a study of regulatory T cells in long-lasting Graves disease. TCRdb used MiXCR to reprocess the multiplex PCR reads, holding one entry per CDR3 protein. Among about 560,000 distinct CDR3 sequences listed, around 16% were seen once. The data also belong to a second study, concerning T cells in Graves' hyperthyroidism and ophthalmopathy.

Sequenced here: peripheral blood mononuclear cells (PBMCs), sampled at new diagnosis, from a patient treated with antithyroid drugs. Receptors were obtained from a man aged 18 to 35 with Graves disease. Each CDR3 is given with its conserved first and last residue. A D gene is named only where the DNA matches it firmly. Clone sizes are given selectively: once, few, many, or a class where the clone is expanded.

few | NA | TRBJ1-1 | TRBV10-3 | CASSSGPLEAFF | TGTGCCAGCAGCTCCGGTCCACTTGAAGCTTTCTTT
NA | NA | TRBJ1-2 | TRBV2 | CASSDLVRANYGYTF | TGTGCCAGCAGTGACCTGGTTCGCGCTAACTATGGCTACACCTTC
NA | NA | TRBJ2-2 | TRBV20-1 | CSARGPQSGNTGELFF | TGCAGTGCTAGGGGTCCGCAAAGCGGAAACACCGGGGAGCTGTTTTTT
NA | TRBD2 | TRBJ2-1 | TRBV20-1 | CSALPPSGRVGEQFF | TGCAGTGCCTTGCCACCGAGCGGGAGGGTTGGTGAGCAGTTCTTC
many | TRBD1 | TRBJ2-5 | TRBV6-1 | CASSDGTGGRETQYF | TGTGCCAGCAGTGATGGGACAGGGGGCAGAGAGACCCAGTACTTC
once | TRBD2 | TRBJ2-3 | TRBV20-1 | CSAGGTSGRSNTQYF | TGCAGTGCTGGGGGGACTAGCGGGAGATCAAATACGCAGTATTTT
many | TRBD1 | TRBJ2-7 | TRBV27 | CASSFLDRDEQYF | TGTGCCAGCAGTTTCCTCGACAGGGACGAGCAGTACTTC
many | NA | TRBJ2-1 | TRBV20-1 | CSARDPLHNEQFF | TGCAGTGCTAGAGATCCCCTCCACAATGAGCAGTTCTTC
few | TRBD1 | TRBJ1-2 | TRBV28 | CASSEADRSYGYTF | TGTGCCAGCAGTGAAGCGGACAGGAGCTATGGCTACACCTTC
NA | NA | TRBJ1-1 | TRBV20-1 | CSARDPGGWDTEAFF | TGCAGTGCTAGAGATCCGGGGGGTTGGGACACTGAAGCTTTCTTT
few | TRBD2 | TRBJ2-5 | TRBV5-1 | CASSSRLTSGQETQYF | TGCGCCAGCAGCTCCCGCCTCACTAGCGGGCAAGAGACCCAGTACTTC
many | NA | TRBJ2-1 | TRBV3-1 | CASSQDRSQRYNEQFF | TGTGCCAGCAGCCAAGATCGGTCCCAAAGATACAATGAGCAGTTCTTC
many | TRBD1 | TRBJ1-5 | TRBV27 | CASSWTGSQPQHF | TGTGCCAGCAGTTGGACAGGGTCCCAGCCCCAGCATTTT
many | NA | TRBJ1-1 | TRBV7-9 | CASSPWTGLNTEAFF | TGTGCCAGCAGCCCATGGACCGGTCTAAACACTGAAGCTTTCTTT
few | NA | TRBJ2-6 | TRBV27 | CASSRPRRQDSGANVLTF | TGTGCCAGCAGTCGTCCCCGTAGACAGGACTCTGGGGCCAACGTCCTGACTTTC
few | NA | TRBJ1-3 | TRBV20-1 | CSARHRGSSGNTIYF | TGCAGTGCTCGACACCGGGGGAGCTCTGGAAACACCATATATTTT
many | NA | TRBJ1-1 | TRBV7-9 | CASSPPRGSEAFF | TGTGCCAGCAGCCCGCCCAGGGGTTCCGAAGCTTTCTTT
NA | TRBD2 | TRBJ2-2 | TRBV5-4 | CASSPGGAGGSVAGELFF | TGTGCCAGCAGTCCCGGAGGGGCGGGAGGTTCTGTGGCCGGGGAGCTGTTTTTT
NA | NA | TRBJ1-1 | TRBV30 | CAWSASPTEAFF | TGTGCCTGGAGTGCCTCCCCCACTGAAGCTTTCTTT
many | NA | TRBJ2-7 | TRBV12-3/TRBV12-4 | CASSPGPMTYEQYF | TGTGCCAGCAGCCCAGGTCCGATGACCTACGAGCAGTACTTC
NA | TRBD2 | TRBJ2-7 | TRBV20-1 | CSASTSGRAYEQYF | TGCAGTGCTTCCACTAGCGGGAGGGCCTACGAGCAGTACTTC
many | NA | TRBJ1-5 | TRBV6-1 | CASSTGSGNQPQHF | TGTGCCAGCAGCACAGGGTCTGGCAATCAGCCCCAGCATTTT
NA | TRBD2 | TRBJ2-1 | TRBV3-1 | CASRSPNSGRGNEQFF | TGTGCCAGCCGAAGCCCCAATAGCGGGAGGGGCAATGAGCAGTTCTTC
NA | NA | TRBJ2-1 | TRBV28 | CASSSDGSYEQFF | TGTGCCAGCAGTTCCGACGGATCCTACGAGCAGTTCTTC
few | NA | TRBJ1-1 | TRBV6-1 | CASSGVFDWTEAFF | TGTGCCAGCAGTGGCGTTTTTGATTGGACTGAAGCTTTCTTT
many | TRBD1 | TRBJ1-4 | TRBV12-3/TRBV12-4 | CASSKTGGVEKLFF | TGTGCCAGCAGCAAAACAGGGGGTGTTGAAAAACTGTTTTTT
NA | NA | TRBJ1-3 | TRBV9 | CASSGGRPSGNTIYF | TGTGCCAGCAGCGGTGGACGGCCCTCTGGAAACACCATATATTTT
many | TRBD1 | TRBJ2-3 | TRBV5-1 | CASSLGPGQAVGDTQYF | TGCGCCAGCAGCTTGGGTCCCGGACAGGCCGTGGGAGATACGCAGTATTTT
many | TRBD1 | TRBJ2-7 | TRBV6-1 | CASSEEDREGVLYEQYF | TGTGCCAGCAGTGAAGAGGACAGGGAAGGGGTCTTGTACGAGCAGTACTTC
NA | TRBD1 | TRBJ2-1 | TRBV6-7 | CASNQPPRDSYYNEQFF | TGTGCCAGCAACCAACCCCCCCGGGACAGTTACTACAATGAGCAGTTCTTC
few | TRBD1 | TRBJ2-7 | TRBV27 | CASSWDRVSEQYF | TGTGCCAGCAGTTGGGACAGGGTCTCCGAGCAGTACTTC
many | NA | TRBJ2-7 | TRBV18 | CASSPGTAGYEQYF | TGTGCCAGCTCACCAGGGACAGCGGGCTACGAGCAGTACTTC
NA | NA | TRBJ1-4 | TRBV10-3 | CAISESGGLTNEKLFF | TGTGCCATCAGTGAGTCTGGGGGTCTCACGAATGAAAAACTGTTTTTT
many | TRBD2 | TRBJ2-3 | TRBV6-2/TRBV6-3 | CASTPWVAGEQTQYF | TGTGCCAGCACCCCGTGGGTAGCGGGAGAGCAAACGCAGTATTTT
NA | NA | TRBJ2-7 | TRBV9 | CASSGGAGTHEQYF | TGTGCCAGCAGCGGCGGGGCGGGGACCCACGAGCAGTACTTC
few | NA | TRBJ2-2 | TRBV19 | CASSNGQGRTGELFF | TGTGCCAGTAGTAATGGGCAGGGAAGGACCGGGGAGCTGTTTTTT
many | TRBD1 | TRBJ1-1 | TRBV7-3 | CASSKRADRAAEAFF | TGTGCCAGCAGTAAAAGGGCTGACAGGGCCGCTGAAGCTTTCTTT
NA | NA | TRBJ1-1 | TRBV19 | CASSIIWEGEAFF | TGTGCCAGTAGTATAATCTGGGAAGGAGAAGCTTTCTTT
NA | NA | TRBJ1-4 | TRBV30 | CAGGVVEKLFF | TGTGCGGGGGGAGTCGTTGAAAAACTGTTTTTT
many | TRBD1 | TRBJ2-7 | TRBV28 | CASSTLDRWEQYF | TGTGCCAGCAGTACTCTGGACAGGTGGGAGCAGTACTTC
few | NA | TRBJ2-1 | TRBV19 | CASSMATHRSSYNEQFF | TGTGCCAGTAGTATGGCGACCCACCGGAGCTCCTACAATGAGCAGTTCTTC
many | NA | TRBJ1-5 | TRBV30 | CAWSGRADQPQHF | TGTGCCTGGAGTGGACGGGCAGATCAGCCCCAGCATTTT
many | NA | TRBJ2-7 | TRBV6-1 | CASSETGGPTWQQYF | TGTGCCAGCAGTGAAACCGGGGGACCGACGTGGCAGCAGTACTTC
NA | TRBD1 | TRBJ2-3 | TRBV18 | CASSDDRGRTQYF | TGTGCCAGCTCAGACGACAGGGGAAGGACGCAGTATTTT
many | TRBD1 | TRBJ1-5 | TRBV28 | CASSQGTGKGAQPQHF | TGTGCCAGCAGCCAGGGGACAGGGAAGGGGGCTCAGCCCCAGCATTTT
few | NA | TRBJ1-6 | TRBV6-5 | CASSYSGGRSSYNSPLHF | TGTGCCAGCAGTTACTCGGGTGGCCGCAGCTCCTATAATTCACCCCTCCACTTT
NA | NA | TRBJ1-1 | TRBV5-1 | CASSSSTDWNTEAFF | TGCGCCAGCAGCTCTTCGACGGATTGGAACACTGAAGCTTTCTTT
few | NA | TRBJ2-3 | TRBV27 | CASSSAGTQYF | TGTGCCAGCAGTTCCGCCGGTACGCAGTATTTT